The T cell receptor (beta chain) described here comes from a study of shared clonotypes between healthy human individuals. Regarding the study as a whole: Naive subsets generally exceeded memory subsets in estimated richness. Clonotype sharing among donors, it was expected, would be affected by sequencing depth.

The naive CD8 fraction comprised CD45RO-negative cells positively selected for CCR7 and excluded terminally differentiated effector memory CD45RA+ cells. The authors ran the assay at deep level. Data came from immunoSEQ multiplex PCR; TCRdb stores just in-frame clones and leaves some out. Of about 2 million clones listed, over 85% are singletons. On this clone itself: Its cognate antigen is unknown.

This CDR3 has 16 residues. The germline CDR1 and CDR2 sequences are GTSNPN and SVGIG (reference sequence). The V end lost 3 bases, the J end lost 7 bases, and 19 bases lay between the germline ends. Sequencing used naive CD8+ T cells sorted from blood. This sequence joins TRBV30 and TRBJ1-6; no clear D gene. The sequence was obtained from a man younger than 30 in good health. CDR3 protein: CAWSLDQILKNSPLHF. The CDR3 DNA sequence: TGTGCCTGGAGCTTAGACCAAATTTTGAAGAATTCACCCCTCCACTTT.